This T cell receptor (beta chain) was captured in a study of control samples from healthy donors and cancer patients (dated by TCRdb to the early 2020s). Library construction relied on the immunoSEQ multiplex PCR assay. TCRdb limited this immuneACCESS table to in-frame rearrangements with V and J called. A share of clones is missing; checked studies link under half to unresolved V genes, and the rest is unexplained. The sample table records 110,000 or so clones; about 89% of these occur just once. In total, the top ten clones hold approximately 15% of the sample. The CDR3 runs 17 residues from the cysteine to the phenylalanine. Only the CDR3 portion is preserved as DNA: 51 bases, with reading frame beginning at the first base. The germline V gene (reference sequence) supplies CDR1 SSHAT and CDR2 FNYEAQ. Cut back by 5 bases and 2 bases, the V and J ends lie 20 bases apart. This clone was detected only once. The specificity of this receptor is unknown. Per-nucleotide qualities are absent, and no much larger clonotype sits a single base away.

This TCR was recovered from a woman between 45 and 60 years old in good health. Specimen: blood. The rearranged segments are TRBV7-7 and TRBJ2-3; the best D guess is TRBD2, with 5 bases matching. The CDR3 region: CASSPELLLEATDTQYF. The DNA is as follows: TGTGCCAGCAGCCCCGAGCTTTTATTGGAGGCCACAGATACGCAGTATTTT.